This T cell receptor beta chain was documented in a study of naive and memory T cell subsets. The study, taken as a whole, reports: Especially in CD8 cells, naive repertoires contained a few larger clonotypes, possibly CD45RA-re-expressing memory cells.

The CDR3 runs to 14 residues. An equimolar mix of two oligonucleotides served as the beta constant-region primer for TRBC1 and TRBC2. Nested alpha and beta constant-region primers with the SP2 primer drove four PCR rounds on ligated cDNA. TCRdb reprocessed the UMI-ligation and nested PCR reads via MiXCR and lists one record per CDR3 protein. Of more than 95,000 distinct CDR3 sequences listed, around 15% are singletons. A remark on this clonotype: Its antigen is not known. A read error may produce the germline difference seen at one junction end.

V is TRBV12-3 or TRBV12-4 and J is TRBJ2-7; TRBD2 matches 10 bases. Sequencing was performed on naive CD8+ T cells from blood. The origin of this receptor is a human donor in good health. In DNA, the CDR3 is TGTGCCAGCAGTTCTAGCGGGAGCTCCTACGAGCCGTACTTC. As protein: CASSSSGSSYEPYF.